This record concerns one TCR beta chain sequence. Its target is not known. This may stem from a read error, because a much larger clone lies one nucleotide away. Additional DNA sequences in this sample encode the identical CDR3. The data belong to a study of shared clonotypes between healthy human individuals. For the study at large: A donor's plate count was three for CD4 naive and three for CD4 memory; CD8 naive had two and CD8 memory one. The study, taken as a whole, reports: Clonotypes that were shared across a handful of donors made up approximately 5% of naive CD4 clonotypes. Larger estimated richness was generally seen in naive subsets than in memory subsets.

The V and J ends lost 3 bases and 5 bases respectively, with 5 bases between them. The germline V gene encodes CDR1 SEHNR and CDR2 FQNEAQ (reference sequence). The CDR3 is 12 residues long. Terminally differentiated effector memory CD45RA+ cells were excluded from the naive CD8 cells, which were CD45RO-negative and positively selected for CCR7. The run depth of the assay was deep. This table comes from immunoSEQ multiplex PCR, and its TCRdb copy is limited to in-frame clones, with some not included. The table shows 600,000 or so clones, with roughly 98% occurring only once. The clonotype originates from a man aged 25 to 45 in good health. The sample comprised naive CD8+ T cells sorted from blood. The chain joins TRBV7-9 to TRBJ1-5, with D unclear. Here the CDR3 DNA reads TGTGCCAGCAGCTTTGGGGATCAGCCCCAGCATTTT. It is translated as CASSFGDQPQHF.